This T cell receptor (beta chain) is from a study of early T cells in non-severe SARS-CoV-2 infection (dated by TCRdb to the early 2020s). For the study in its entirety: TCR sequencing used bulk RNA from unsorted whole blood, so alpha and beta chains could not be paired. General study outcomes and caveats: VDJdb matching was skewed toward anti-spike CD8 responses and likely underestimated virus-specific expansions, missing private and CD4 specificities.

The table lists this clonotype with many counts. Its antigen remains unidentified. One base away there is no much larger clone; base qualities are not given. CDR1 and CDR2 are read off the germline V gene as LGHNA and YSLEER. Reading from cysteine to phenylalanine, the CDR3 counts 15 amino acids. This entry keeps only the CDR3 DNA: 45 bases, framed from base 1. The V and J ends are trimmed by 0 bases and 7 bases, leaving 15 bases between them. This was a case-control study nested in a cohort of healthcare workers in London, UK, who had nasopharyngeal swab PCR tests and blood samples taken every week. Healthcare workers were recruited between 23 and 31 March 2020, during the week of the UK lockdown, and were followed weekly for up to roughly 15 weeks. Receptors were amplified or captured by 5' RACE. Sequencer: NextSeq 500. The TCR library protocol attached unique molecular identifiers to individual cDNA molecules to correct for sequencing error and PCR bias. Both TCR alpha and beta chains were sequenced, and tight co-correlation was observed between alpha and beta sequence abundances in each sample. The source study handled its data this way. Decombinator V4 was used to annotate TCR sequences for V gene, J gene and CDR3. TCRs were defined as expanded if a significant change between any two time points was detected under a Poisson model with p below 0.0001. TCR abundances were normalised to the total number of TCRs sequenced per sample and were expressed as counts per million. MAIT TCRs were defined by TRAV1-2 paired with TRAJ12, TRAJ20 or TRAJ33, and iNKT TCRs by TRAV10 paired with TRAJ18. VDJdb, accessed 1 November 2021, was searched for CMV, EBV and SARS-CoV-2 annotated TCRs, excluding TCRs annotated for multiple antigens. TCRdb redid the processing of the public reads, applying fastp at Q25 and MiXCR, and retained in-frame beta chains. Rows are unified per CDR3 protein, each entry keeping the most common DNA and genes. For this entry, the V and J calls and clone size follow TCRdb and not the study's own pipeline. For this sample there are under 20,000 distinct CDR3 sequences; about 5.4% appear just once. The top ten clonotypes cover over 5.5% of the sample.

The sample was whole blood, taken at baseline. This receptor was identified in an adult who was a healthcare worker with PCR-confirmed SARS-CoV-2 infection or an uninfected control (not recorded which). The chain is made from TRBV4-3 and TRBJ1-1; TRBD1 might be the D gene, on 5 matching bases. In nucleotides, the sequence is TGCGCCAGCAGCCAAGATTGGCAGGGAACGAATGAAGCTTTCTTT. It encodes CASSQDWQGTNEAFF.